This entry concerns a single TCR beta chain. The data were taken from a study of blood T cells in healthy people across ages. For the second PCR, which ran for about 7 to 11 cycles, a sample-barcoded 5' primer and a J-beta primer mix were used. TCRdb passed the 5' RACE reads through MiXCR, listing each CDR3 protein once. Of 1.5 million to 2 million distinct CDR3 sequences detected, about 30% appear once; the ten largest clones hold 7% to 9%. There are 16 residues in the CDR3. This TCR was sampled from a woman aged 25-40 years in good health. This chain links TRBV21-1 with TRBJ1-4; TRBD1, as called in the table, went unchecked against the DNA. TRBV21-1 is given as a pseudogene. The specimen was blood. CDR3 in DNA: TGTGCCAGCAGCAAAGCGTGGTACAGGGGGCGAGAAAAACTGTTTTTT. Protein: CASSKAWYRGREKLFF.